This TCR beta chain was retrieved from a study of beta chain features in type 1 diabetes. Sequencing targeted expressed TCRB transcripts, as all isolated RNA had been reverse transcribed. Read counts averaged about 3.57 million for samples of naive, central memory and regulatory T cells. Using immunoSEQ multiplex PCR, the repertoire was profiled, and TCRdb retains in-frame clones only, with some absent. The sample has 130,000 to 150,000 clones, roughly 48% seen once. Per the germline V gene, CDR1 is SGHTA and CDR2 is FQGNSA. J lost 4 bases, V lost 5 bases, and 3 bases had no gene match. The length of the CDR3 is 14 residues. Sorting of CD4+ naive, central memory, regulatory and stem cell-like memory cells was performed via CD45RO/CCR7/CD25/CD127/CD95/CD27. Study-wide findings and caveats: Over-representation of high TCR-expressing cells was a possible consequence of cDNA sequencing.

A single count supports this clone. Its antigen is as yet unknown. The receptor's source is a man younger than 30 in good health. The sample taken for sequencing was Tregs from blood. The V call is TRBV7-2, the J call TRBJ1-2; 11 positions match TRBD1. CDR3 DNA: TGTGCCAGCAGCCCCGGGACAGGGGGCTATGGCTACACCTTC. It encodes CASSPGTGGYGYTF.